The 27 T cell receptor beta chains in this list originate from one sample, sequenced in a study of CD4+ T cells in melanoma (dated by TCRdb to between 2020 and 2023). Library preparation used the immunoSEQ multiplex PCR assay. This is the immuneACCESS table as TCRdb keeps it, with only in-frame sequences that have V and J called. A part of the clones is gone; compared with another copy, unresolved V genes explain less than half, and the rest is unexplained. This sample comprises 140,000 or so clones, around 90% of them detected only once. 1.5% of the sample is held by the ten biggest clonotypes. The receptor set was obtained from a human donor with melanoma.

V usage is TRBV18 and J usage is TRBJ2-7; 7 nucleotides align to TRBD1. This CDR3 has 14 residues. J gave up 4 bases and V 6 bases, and 9 bases lay outside the gene matches. Looked up from germline, CDR1 is KGHSH and CDR2 is LQKENI. Here the CDR3 reads CASSETGPTYEQYF. DNA for the CDR3: TGTGCCAGCTCGGAGACAGGGCCTACGTACGAGCAGTACTTC.

This clone was detected a few times. The chain uses TRBV5-5 and TRBJ2-2, with 8 bases matching TRBD1. V shed 1 base, J shed 7 bases, and the junction held 9 bases outside the gene matches. Per germline, CDR1 SGHKS and CDR2 YYEKEE (reference sequence). The CDR3 is 16 residues long. The chain's CDR3 is CASSLLGRGLDGELFF. CDR3 DNA sequence: TGTGCCAGCAGCTTGTTGGGCAGGGGGCTCGACGGGGAGCTGTTTTTT.

The chain couples TRBV5-4 to TRBJ1-2, with a tentative D call TRBD1 (5 bases). There are 15 residues in the CDR3. V dropped 4 bases and J dropped 0 bases, with 13 bases sitting between them. Germline CDR1 and CDR2: SGHNT and YYREEE (reference sequence). The CDR3, as DNA: TGTGCCAGCAGCCCCTGGGCAGGGTCTAACTATGGCTACACCTTC. Its protein is CASSPWAGSNYGYTF.

The chain employs TRBV7-8 and TRBJ2-7; no definite D call. Trimming left V 2 bases short and J 3 bases short, with 11 bases between. Germline CDR1 reads SGHVS; CDR2 reads FQNEAQ. The CDR3 covers 14 residues. The CDR3 DNA is TGTGCCAGCAGCTTAAGGCCCGTGCTCTACGAGCAGTACTTC. Protein sequence: CASSLRPVLYEQYF.

V gene TRBV6-5 combines with J gene TRBJ1-5; 9 positions match TRBD1. From germline, CDR1 is MNHEY and CDR2 SVGAGI. With 3 bases clipped from V and 7 bases from J, the junction kept 4 bases outside the gene matches. The CDR3 is 14 amino acids. Here the CDR3 reads CASSYRTGDQPQHF. CDR3 coding DNA: TGTGCCAGCAGTTATAGGACAGGGGACCAGCCCCAGCATTTT.

This clone was detected only once. This chain uses TRBV7-8 with TRBJ1-1; TRBD1 aligns across 12 bases. Trimming removed 4 bases from V and 6 bases from J; junction bases left unmatched: 0. CDR1 is SGHVS, CDR2 FQNEAQ, per germline. This CDR3 is built from 13 residues. CDR3: CASSWDRGPEAFF. The CDR3 DNA sequence: TGTGCCAGCAGCTGGGACAGGGGGCCTGAAGCTTTCTTT.

Concerning this clone itself: Within the sample, other DNA sequences also encode this same CDR3. V usage is TRBV5-1 and J usage is TRBJ1-5; D not resolved. Trimming took 3 bases from V and 0 from J, leaving 7 bases between them. Germline lookup yields CDR1 SGHRS and CDR2 YFSETQ. This CDR3 contains 14 residues. CDR3 residues: CASSSGDSNQPQHF. The CDR3 nucleotides read TGCGCCAGCAGCTCAGGTGATAGCAATCAGCCCCAGCATTTT.

The chain joins TRBV7-9 to TRBJ1-1; D uncertain. The CDR3 has 11 residues. Trimming removed 5 bases from V and 11 bases from J, with 12 bases in between. Germline CDR1 SEHNR, CDR2 FQNEAQ (reference sequence). CDR3 protein: CASSNYQRAFF. CDR3 DNA: TGTGCCAGCAGCAATTATCAGAGGGCTTTCTTT.

The V call is TRBV29-1, the J call TRBJ2-5; D ambiguous. Trimming cost V 3 bases and J 0 bases, with 8 bases left between them. The CDR3 loop spans 13 amino acids. The germline V gene has CDR1 SQVTM and CDR2 ANQGSEA. CDR3 bases: TGCAGCGTTGACGGTGCTCACCAAGAGACCCAGTACTTC. Protein product: CSVDGAHQETQYF.

CDR3 residues: CASSDVPGQGMSTYGYTF. The CDR3 DNA sequence: TGCGCCAGCAGCGACGTCCCGGGACAGGGGATGTCTACCTATGGCTACACCTTC. This chain uses TRBV5-1 with TRBJ1-2, with TRBD1 matching over 10 bases. The CDR3 totals 18 residues. In germline, CDR1 is SGHRS, CDR2 YFSETQ. J gave up 4 bases and V 4 bases, and 16 bases lay outside the gene matches.

The gene calls are TRBV15 and TRBJ2-7; D is possibly TRBD1 (5 bases). This CDR3 has 15 residues. Trimming shortened V by 2 bases and J by 2 bases, and 13 bases separated the two germline ends. Germline CDR1 and CDR2: LNHNV and YYDKDF (reference sequence). CDR3 protein: CATSRSREPTYEQYF. CDR3 nucleotide sequence: TGTGCCACCAGCAGATCCAGGGAACCTACCTACGAGCAGTACTTC.

The chain combines TRBV2 with TRBJ2-3, with 8 bases fitting TRBD2. V lost 7 bases and J lost 2; bases outside the gene matches: 5. Germline V lookup: CDR1 SNHLY, CDR2 FYNNEI. This CDR3 contains 14 residues. CDR3 loop: CASTTGGNTDTQYF. Written as DNA, the CDR3 is TGTGCCAGCACCACGGGGGGGAACACAGATACGCAGTATTTT.

This clone was recorded once. The CDR3 region is CASSSISGLDTQYF. The CDR3 nucleotides read TGTGCCAGCTCCTCAATTTCAGGGTTAGATACGCAGTATTTT. The chain recombines TRBV9 with TRBJ2-3; TRBD1 might be the D (5 bases). This CDR3 spans 14 amino acids. Trimming took 7 bases from V and 5 from J, leaving 17 bases between them. The germline V gene encodes CDR1 SGDLS and CDR2 YYNGEE. Combining the CDR3 with reference TRBV9 and TRBJ2-3 gives the whole variable domain DSGVTQTPKHLITATGQRVTLRCSPRSGDLSVYWYQQSLDQGLQFLIQYYNGEERAKGNILERFSAQQFPDLHSELNLSSLELGDSALYFCASSSISGLDTQYFGPGTRLTVL.

The chain recombines TRBV9 with TRBJ1-6; perhaps TRBD1 as D (5 bases). Germline assignment: CDR1 SGDLS and CDR2 YYNGEE. CDR3 length: 17 residues. V shed 4 bases and J shed 9 bases, with 23 bases lying between them. DNA for the CDR3: TGTGCCAGCAGCCATAGACGGGGCACCGGGGCCGGTTCACCCCTCCACTTT. Encoded protein: CASSHRRGTGAGSPLHF.

This chain uses TRBV29-1 with TRBJ2-1, with D unresolved. CDR1 and CDR2 (germline): SQVTM, ANQGSEA. The CDR3 consists of 15 residues. Between the trimmed V and J ends, which lost 0 bases and 0 bases, there was a span of 9 bases. CDR3 DNA: TGCAGCGTTGAAGAGCGTAAAACCTCCTACAATGAGCAGTTCTTC. This codes for CSVEERKTSYNEQFF.

The chain employs TRBV6-5 and TRBJ2-1; TRBD2 matches 7 bases. Losses at the gene ends were 4 bases for V and 7 bases for J; bases not matched to a gene: 13. CDR1 is MNHEY, CDR2 SVGAGI, per germline. The CDR3 is 16 amino acids. The CDR3 region has the DNA TGTGCCAGCAGTTCGTCCGGGACTACCGGCGGGAATGAGCAGTTCTTC. As protein: CASSSSGTTGGNEQFF.

This clone occurred once. The CDR3 DNA sequence: TGTGCCAGCAGCTTAGCCGGGTTGGTTGAGCAGTTCTTC. Its protein is CASSLAGLVEQFF. The gene calls are TRBV7-9 and TRBJ2-1; D gene unclear. Per the germline V gene, CDR1 is SEHNR and CDR2 is FQNEAQ (reference sequence). The CDR3 is 13 amino acids. Trimming pared 0 bases from V and 9 bases from J, leaving 9 bases between.

The gene calls are TRBV29-1 and TRBJ2-7, with D perhaps matching TRBD2 (6 bases). Trimming removed 4 bases from V and 2 bases from J, with 12 bases in between. The CDR3 runs 13 residues. CDR1 SQVTM and CDR2 ANQGSEA come from the germline V gene. DNA for the CDR3: TGCAGCGTTGTGGGACTCTCTACCTACGAGCAGTACTTC. The encoded protein is CSVVGLSTYEQYF.

V usage is TRBV6-6 and J usage is TRBJ1-6; perhaps TRBD1 as D (6 bases). V lost 10 bases and J 6 bases, leaving 13 bases between the germline ends. This CDR3 is built from 13 residues. Germline values: CDR1 MNHNY, CDR2 SVGAGI (reference sequence). The CDR3, as DNA: TGTGCCACCGTTCGGGGGCCTAATTCACCCCTCCACTTT. It specifies CATVRGPNSPLHF.

The V call is TRBV15, the J call TRBJ1-2; no firm D call. V was clipped by 0 bases and J by 2 bases, with 13 bases between them. Germline CDR1 and CDR2: LNHNV and YYDKDF (reference sequence). CDR3 length: 16 amino acids. The CDR3 DNA follows: TGTGCCACCAGCAGAGATCACCTAGCGGAAAACTATGGCTACACCTTC. Translation: CATSRDHLAENYGYTF.

J is TRBJ1-2 and V is TRBV18; D possibly corresponds to TRBD1 (6 bases). Trimming stripped 6 bases from V and 3 bases from J, with 11 bases between. Germline V gene sequence: CDR1 KGHSH, CDR2 LQKENI. The CDR3 loop spans 13 amino acids. The CDR3 nucleotides are TGTGCCAGCTCTCCAGGGGTCGACTATGGCTACACCTTC. It specifies CASSPGVDYGYTF. Full variable domain (missing parts from reference TRBV18 and TRBJ1-2): NAGVMQNPRHLVRRRGQEARLRCSPMKGHSHVYWYRQLPEEGLKFMVYLQKENIIDESGMPKERFSAEFPKEGPSILRIQQVVRGDSAAYFCASSPGVDYGYTFGSGTRLTVV.

This chain joins TRBV6-1 and TRBJ1-5; D is uncertain. Per the germline V gene, CDR1 is MNHNS and CDR2 is SASEGT. CDR3 length equals 13 residues. Trimming took off 1 base at V and 4 bases at J, with 5 bases between the two ends. CDR3 residues: CASSEVGNQPQHF. The CDR3 region has the DNA TGTGCCAGCAGTGAAGTGGGGAATCAGCCCCAGCATTTT.

V and J are TRBV18 and TRBJ2-7; D tentatively reads TRBD1 or TRBD2 (5 bases each). Germline V gives CDR1 KGHSH, CDR2 LQKENI. Trimming shortened V by 2 bases and J by 4 bases, and 12 bases separated the two germline ends. The CDR3 is 14 amino acids. Here the CDR3 DNA reads TGTGCCAGCTCACCAATCGGGGCCTTATACGAGCAGTACTTC. It codes for CASSPIGALYEQYF.

This sequence joins TRBV30 and TRBJ2-5; weak D call: TRBD2 (6 bases). V lost 0 bases and J lost 4, with 9 bases in between. In germline, CDR1 is GTSNPN, CDR2 SVGIG (reference sequence). The CDR3 consists of 13 residues. The CDR3 DNA reads TGTGCCTGGAGTGTAGCGGGCCCAGAGACCCAGTACTTC. It encodes CAWSVAGPETQYF.

The chain carries TRBV5-6 and TRBJ2-2, with D unresolved. This CDR3 is 12 amino acids long. CDR1 is SGHDT and CDR2 is YYEEEE in the germline V gene. V dropped 1 base and J dropped 4 bases, with 2 bases sitting between them. CDR3 protein: CASSLPTGELFF. The CDR3 coding sequence is TGTGCCAGCAGCTTGCCCACCGGGGAGCTGTTTTTT.

The chain couples TRBV2 to TRBJ2-1; D is unresolved. The V end lost 7 bases, the J end lost 4 bases, and 14 bases lay between the germline ends. The CDR3 consists of 14 residues. Germline CDR1 and CDR2: SNHLY and FYNNEI. The chain's CDR3 is CASTFEVAYNEQFF. CDR3 DNA: TGTGCCAGCACCTTTGAGGTGGCATACAATGAGCAGTTCTTC.

The V and J genes are TRBV2 and TRBJ2-2; 14 bases match TRBD2. From germline, CDR1 is SNHLY and CDR2 FYNNEI. With V trimmed by 6 bases and J by 4 bases, 4 bases remained unmatched. The CDR3 extends over 16 amino acids. The CDR3 loop reads CASRSGLAGATGELFF. As DNA, the CDR3 is TGTGCCAGCAGATCGGGACTAGCGGGGGCCACCGGGGAGCTGTTTTTT.